Here is one T cell receptor beta chain with its context. The target antigen is unknown. The entry originates in a study of T cell responses to AZD1222 COVID-19 vaccine. Study context: Samples with a second dose at about 4 or about 12 weeks were pooled together.

From germline, CDR1 is GTSNPN and CDR2 SVGIG (reference sequence). There are 16 residues in the CDR3. The J segment lost 0 bases and the V segment lost 5 bases, leaving 9 bases of the junction unmatched. Study-level points and caveats: Regions left unmutated in variants are reportedly the target of nearly half of spike-specific TCRs. A rise in Spike-specific TCR breadth and depth followed two AZD1222 doses. Among the donors, most were white British and more were female, and clonal diversity was possibly underestimated.

The assay was immunoSEQ multiplex PCR, and TCRdb's table has in-frame clones only and misses some. The sample has under 200,000 clones; about nine tenths are singletons. The TCR was taken from an adult in good health. The sequenced sample was peripheral blood, obtained on day 0 of AZD1222 vaccination. The chain is built from TRBV30 and TRBJ1-5; TRBD1 matches at 8 bases. The CDR3 DNA reads TGTGCCTGGGGCCAACAGGGGGTTATTAGCAATCAGCCCCAGCATTTT. Translation gives CAWGQQGVISNQPQHF.